What follows are 15 T cell receptor beta chains derived from one specimen sequenced in a study of cytomegalovirus exposure and HLA in healthy donors. Primers: 60 Vbeta forward and 13 Jbeta reverse. The data were produced by immunoSEQ multiplex PCR, yet TCRdb's version contains in-frame clones alone and is incomplete. Of under 150,000 clones detected, about 77% appear once; the ten largest clones hold approximately 5%. Sequencing used PBMCs. The receptors were gathered from a woman between 25 and 40 years old in good health and CMV-seropositive.

This chain joins TRBV12-2 and TRBJ2-2; no check of the table's D call, TRBD1, against the DNA was made. TRBV12-2 is a pseudogene segment. The CDR3 extends over 16 amino acids. The CDR3 loop is CASRLGGGLNTGELFF. The CDR3 DNA sequence: TGTGCAAGTCGCTTAGGTGGGGGCTTGAACACCGGGGAGCTGTTTTTT.

The rearrangement joins TRBV9 to TRBJ2-5, with D perhaps TRBD1 (6 bases). CDR3 size: 15 residues. V gave up 1 base and J gave up 2 bases, with 12 bases separating them. From germline, CDR1 is SGDLS and CDR2 YYNGEE. Here the CDR3 DNA reads TGTGCCAGCAGCGTATCAGGGGCGTCACAAGAGACCCAGTACTTC. Encoded protein: CASSVSGASQETQYF.

This clone came up once. This sequence joins TRBV7-8 and TRBJ1-5; a weak D match, TRBD1 (6 bases). CDR1 is SGHVS and CDR2 is FQNEAQ in the germline V gene. With 4 bases removed from V and 4 bases from J, the gap between germline ends came to 20 bases. There are 17 residues in the CDR3. The CDR3 protein is CASSYSHRDIMNQPQHF. The CDR3 region has the DNA TGTGCCAGCAGCTACTCCCACCGGGACATTATGAATCAGCCCCAGCATTTT.

There are a few counts of this clone. The chain combines TRBV5-6 with TRBJ1-2, with a weak D call TRBD1 (6 bases). V was trimmed by 4 bases and J by 8 bases, leaving 15 bases between them. CDR3 length equals 13 residues. The germline gives CDR1 SGHDT, CDR2 YYEEEE. CDR3 amino acids: CASSLGGQSGYTF. The DNA for the CDR3 is TGTGCCAGCAGCCTCGGTGGACAGTCGGGCTACACCTTC.

The V call is TRBV29-1, the J call TRBJ2-3; 9 bases are a match to TRBD2. Germline CDR1 is SQVTM and CDR2 is ANQGSEA. V shed 3 bases, J shed 3 bases, and the junction held 4 bases outside the gene matches. The CDR3 extends over 14 amino acids. CDR3 DNA: TGCAGCGTTGAGTCTGCGGGGGGGACAGATACGCAGTATTTT. It is translated as CSVESAGGTDTQYF.

The DNA of the CDR3 is TGTGCCAGCAGAAGGACTAGCGGGGCCTACGAGCAGTACTTC. The encoded protein is CASRRTSGAYEQYF. The rearrangement uses TRBV6-6 and TRBJ2-5; 12 positions match TRBD2. The DNA end is more similar to TRBJ2-7, so the J call may be wrong. CDR1 is MNHNY and CDR2 is SVGAGI in the germline V gene (reference sequence). The CDR3 runs to 14 residues.

The genes are TRBV7-6 and TRBJ2-7, with 7 bases that match TRBD1. The J segment lost 2 bases and the V segment lost 0 bases, leaving 13 bases of the junction unmatched. CDR1 and CDR2 from the germline V gene are SGHVS and FNYEAQ. This CDR3 is 18 amino acids long. The CDR3 bases are TGTGCCAGCAGCTTAGCAGCCGATGGGACAGAGAGCCCCTACGAGCAGTACTTC. The encoded protein is CASSLAADGTESPYEQYF.

The chain recombines TRBV5-1 with TRBJ2-5; D is unresolved. TRBJ2-7 explains the end of the DNA better; the J call may be wrong. This CDR3 has 11 amino acids. The germline CDR1 and CDR2 sequences are SGHRS and YFSETQ. CDR3 loop: CASSLNYEQYF. The CDR3 DNA sequence: TGCGCCAGCAGCTTAAATTACGAGCAGTACTTC.

Only a few counts were recorded for this clone. The CDR3 spells CASSSERQGLYEQYF. The CDR3 bases are TGTGCCAGCAGTTCGGAGCGACAGGGACTCTACGAGCAGTACTTC. This chain connects TRBV27 to TRBJ2-7; tentatively, D is TRBD1 (7 bases). The germline gives CDR1 MNHEY, CDR2 SMNVEV (reference sequence). V was cut by 4 bases and J by 3 bases, with 16 bases left in between. The CDR3 totals 15 residues.

The chain recombines TRBV29-1 with TRBJ2-1; TRBD2 agrees at 10 bases. Germline values: CDR1 SQVTM, CDR2 ANQGSEA. The CDR3 contains 17 residues. Germline trimming cut 1 base from V and 0 bases from J; bases unmatched to any gene: 6. The CDR3 loop reads CSVEGGGLAPSYNEQFF. The CDR3 nucleotides are TGCAGCGTTGAAGGTGGGGGACTAGCGCCCTCCTACAATGAGCAGTTCTTC.

The V call is TRBV11-1, the J call TRBJ1-5; 8 positions agree with TRBD1. The CDR3 runs 18 residues. The germline CDR1 and CDR2 sequences are SGHAT and FQDESV (reference sequence). Unmatched junction bases numbered 9, after V lost 1 base and J lost 1 base. The CDR3 DNA reads TGTGCCAGCAGCTTAGTGGACAGGGACCTCGGAAGCAATCAGCCCCAGCATTTT. Translation: CASSLVDRDLGSNQPQHF.

The genes are TRBV6-5 and TRBJ2-5; TRBD2 aligns across 8 bases. Per the germline V gene, CDR1 is MNHEY and CDR2 is SVGAGI. The CDR3 length is 15 residues. V dropped 6 bases and J dropped 1; count of bases not matched to a gene: 7. This CDR3 is CASSQLAEFQETQYF. The CDR3 nucleotides are TGTGCCAGCAGCCAACTAGCGGAGTTCCAAGAGACCCAGTACTTC.

This rearrangement joins TRBV5-1 to TRBJ1-5; D gene unclear. Trimming left V 2 bases short and J 2 bases short, with 8 bases between. Germline assignment: CDR1 SGHRS and CDR2 YFSETQ. CDR3 length equals 14 residues. CDR3 amino acids: CASSFGIGNQPQHF. For the CDR3, the DNA is TGCGCCAGCAGCTTCGGGATCGGCAATCAGCCCCAGCATTTT.

This clone has only a few counts. The chain is built from TRBV5-5 and TRBJ2-3; D is possibly TRBD2 (6 bases). V was clipped by 4 bases and J by 2 bases, with 17 bases between them. Germline V lookup: CDR1 SGHKS, CDR2 YYEKEE (reference sequence). There are 16 residues in the CDR3. This chain's CDR3 is CASSPEASDPTDTQYF. CDR3 nucleotides: TGTGCCAGCAGCCCCGAAGCTAGCGACCCCACAGATACGCAGTATTTT.

This rearrangement joins TRBV10-3 to TRBJ2-7; 10 nucleotides match TRBD1. The CDR3 runs 14 residues. Trimming removed 5 bases from V and 6 bases from J; junction bases left unmatched: 7. The V gene's germline CDR1 is ENHRY and CDR2 SYGVKD. The CDR3 sequence: CAISSGTGAFEQYF. CDR3 in DNA: TGTGCCATCAGTTCCGGGACAGGGGCTTTCGAGCAGTACTTC.